The T cell receptor beta chain described here comes from a study of immune evolution from preneoplasia to lung adenocarcinoma. The overall study: HLA loss of heterozygosity: 5.5% to 8.5% AIS, around 16% MIA, roughly 30% ADC, none AAH. General study findings and limits: Normal lung had the highest top T cell clone frequencies.

Nucleic acids came from premalignant or tumor cells enriched by macro-dissection. On this clone itself: Antigen: not known.

TCRdb keeps only in-frame clones here, not all; method: immunoSEQ multiplex PCR. The sample yields under 7,500 clones, 65% to 85% seen once. The sequenced sample was FFPE minimally invasive lung adenocarcinoma tissue. The clonotype was recovered from a person aged 50 to 70 with lung adenocarcinoma.

CDR3 in DNA: TGTGCCAGCAGCCTGACAGGGGCGCTGAGCGAGCAGTACTTC. It yields the protein CASSLTGALSEQYF. The chain is built from TRBV11-2 and TRBJ2-7; TRBD1 aligns across 8 bases. The CDR3 runs 14 residues. Looked up from germline, CDR1 is SGHAT and CDR2 is FQNNGV. V lost 5 bases to trimming and J lost 6 bases; unmatched junction nucleotides: 9.